This entry is about one T cell receptor beta chain. CDR1 MDHEN and CDR2 SYDVKM come from the germline V gene. Trimming left V 0 bases short and J 8 bases short, with 8 bases between. This CDR3 spans 13 amino acids. The data are from a study of beta chain features in type 1 diabetes. Investigators reverse transcribed all isolated RNA, so they sequenced expressed TCRB transcripts. Produced via immunoSEQ multiplex PCR; TCRdb's table is partial and in-frame only. The profile shows tens of thousands of clones, just over 50% of them singletons. This chain connects TRBV28 to TRBJ2-1; TRBD2 might be the D (5 bases). Sequencing was carried out using Tregs from blood. The sequence was collected from a woman aged 18-35 years in good health. CDR3 amino acids: CASSLWDSHEQFF. CDR3 sequence (DNA): TGTGCCAGCAGTTTATGGGACTCTCATGAGCAGTTCTTC.